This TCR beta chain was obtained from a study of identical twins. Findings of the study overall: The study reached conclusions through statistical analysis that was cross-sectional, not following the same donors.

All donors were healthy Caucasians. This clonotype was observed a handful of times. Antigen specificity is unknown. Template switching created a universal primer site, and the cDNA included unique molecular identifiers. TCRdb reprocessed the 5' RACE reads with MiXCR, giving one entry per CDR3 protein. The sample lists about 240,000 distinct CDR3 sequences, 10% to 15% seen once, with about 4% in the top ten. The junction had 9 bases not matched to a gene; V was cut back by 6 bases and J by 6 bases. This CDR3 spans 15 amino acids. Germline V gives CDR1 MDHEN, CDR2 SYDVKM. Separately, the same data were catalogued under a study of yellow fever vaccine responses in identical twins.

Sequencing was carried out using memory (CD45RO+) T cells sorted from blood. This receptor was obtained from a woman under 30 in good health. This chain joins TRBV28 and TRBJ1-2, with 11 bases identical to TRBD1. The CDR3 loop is CASRSPRTGGNGYTF. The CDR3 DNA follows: TGTGCCAGCAGGTCTCCGCGGACAGGGGGCAATGGCTACACCTTC.